These 14 T cell receptor beta chains originate from one sample sequenced in a study of beta chain features in type 1 diabetes. The isolated RNA, all of it, was reverse transcribed, so expressed TCRB transcripts were what got sequenced. Clones were read by immunoSEQ multiplex PCR, and TCRdb kept only the in-frame ones, dropping some. The sample consists of just over 450,000 clones, approximately 30% of them appearing once. The specimen was naive CD4+ T cells from blood. The receptors originated from a young man in good health.

Only a few counts were recorded for this clone. This chain joins TRBV4-2 and TRBJ2-3, with D possibly being TRBD2 (5 bases). The CDR3 sequence is 14 residues long. Germline loops: CDR1 LGHNA, CDR2 YNFKEQ. Trimming removed 0 bases at V and 4 bases at J, with 8 bases between. In DNA form, the CDR3 reads TGTGCCAGCAGCCAAGACAGCGGCCCAGATACGCAGTATTTT. Translated, it gives CASSQDSGPDTQYF.

The CDR3 loop is CAWIRHRVRLNGYTF. In DNA, the CDR3 is TGTGCCTGGATCCGGCACAGGGTACGGTTAAATGGCTACACCTTC. V and J are TRBV30 and TRBJ1-2, with a weak D call TRBD1 (6 bases). CDR1 is GTSNPN and CDR2 is SVGIG in the germline V gene (reference sequence). V gave up 4 bases and J gave up 6 bases, with 21 bases separating them. The CDR3 has 15 amino acids.

The rearrangement links TRBV9 to TRBJ2-3, with TRBD2 matching over 7 bases. The CDR3 length is 15 residues. Germline V lookup: CDR1 SGDLS, CDR2 YYNGEE. V gave up 0 bases and J gave up 2 bases; unmatched junction bases: 3. In DNA form, the CDR3 reads TGTGCCAGCAGCGTAGATGCGGGAGCCACAGATACGCAGTATTTT. This sequence encodes CASSVDAGATDTQYF.

The chain couples TRBV9 to TRBJ2-6; D perhaps matches TRBD1 (6 bases). CDR3 size: 15 residues. The V end lost 1 base, the J end lost 4 bases, and 9 bases lay between the germline ends. Per germline, CDR1 SGDLS and CDR2 YYNGEE. The CDR3 nucleotides read TGTGCCAGCAGCGTAATGGGGGCCGGGGCCAACGTCCTGACTTTC. It specifies CASSVMGAGANVLTF.

V is TRBV7-9 and J is TRBJ2-3; no clear D gene. Germline V gene sequence: CDR1 SEHNR, CDR2 FQNEAQ (reference sequence). With 0 bases removed from V and 0 bases from J, the gap between germline ends came to 16 bases. The CDR3 spans 18 residues. CDR3 sequence reads: CASSLAVTAPPSTDTQYF. In DNA form, the CDR3 reads TGTGCCAGCAGCTTAGCGGTTACCGCACCACCTAGCACAGATACGCAGTATTTT.

This clone has only a few counts. The chain employs TRBV7-2 and TRBJ2-5; no firm D call. The CDR3 extends over 15 amino acids. Trimming removed 5 bases at V and 2 bases at J, with 15 bases between. The V gene's germline CDR1 is SGHTA and CDR2 FQGNSA. The CDR3 region is CASSPRPLLQETQYF. CDR3 DNA sequence: TGTGCCAGCAGCCCTAGACCCCTGCTTCAAGAGACCCAGTACTTC.

Remarks on this clone: This specimen includes other DNA sequences encoding the same CDR3. The V gene is TRBV5-1, the J gene TRBJ2-3, with 7 bases identical to TRBD2. V lost 2 bases, J lost 6 bases, and 0 bases stayed unmatched. The CDR3 spans 12 residues. CDR1 is SGHRS, CDR2 YFSETQ, per germline. CDR3 sequence (DNA): TGCGCCAGCAGCTTACTAGCGGATACGCAGTATTTT. It encodes CASSLLADTQYF.

V usage is TRBV30 and J usage is TRBJ2-2; TRBD2 is a possible D gene (6 bases). Trimming removed 1 base at V and 6 bases at J, with 9 bases between. Germline V gene sequence: CDR1 GTSNPN, CDR2 SVGIG (reference sequence). This CDR3 is built from 13 residues. The CDR3 here is CAWSERAPGELFF. The CDR3 bases are TGTGCCTGGAGTGAGCGGGCCCCCGGGGAGCTGTTTTTT.

This clone was picked up one time. The V and J genes are TRBV7-9 and TRBJ2-7, with D possibly being TRBD1 (6 bases). This CDR3 contains 15 residues. V was shortened by 4 bases and J by 5 bases, with 18 bases between the two germline ends. Germline-derived CDR1 and CDR2 are SEHNR and FQNEAQ (reference sequence). The CDR3: CASSSPPGTTNEQYF. Here the CDR3 DNA reads TGTGCCAGCAGCTCCCCTCCCGGGACAACCAACGAGCAGTACTTC.

There are a few counts of this clone. The chain is built from TRBV29-1 and TRBJ2-5; maybe TRBD1 (5 bases). The V gene's germline CDR1 is SQVTM and CDR2 ANQGSEA. V was shortened by 7 bases and J by 5 bases, with 11 bases between the two germline ends. The CDR3 contains 11 residues. CDR3 bases: TGCAGCGGCGAAGGGGTGGAGACCCAGTACTTC. Residues: CSGEGVETQYF.

The rearrangement uses TRBV7-9 and TRBJ2-3; D might be TRBD1 (5 bases). Per germline, CDR1 SEHNR and CDR2 FQNEAQ (reference sequence). The CDR3 sequence is 14 residues long. The ends were cut back, 5 bases at V and 1 base at J, with 10 bases in the middle. CDR3: CASSKTVRTDTQYF. The CDR3 DNA reads TGTGCCAGCAGCAAGACAGTGCGCACAGATACGCAGTATTTT.

The sample holds a few counts of this clone. The CDR3 loop reads CAGTNGLGIETQYF. CDR3 in DNA: TGTGCCGGGACGAATGGTCTCGGGATTGAGACCCAGTACTTC. The J gene is TRBJ2-5, the V gene TRBV5-4, with D possibly being TRBD1 or TRBD2 (5 bases each). V was pared by 10 bases and J by 5 bases, with 21 bases between. The CDR3 contains 14 residues. The germline V gene encodes CDR1 SGHNT and CDR2 YYREEE (reference sequence).

In this sample, this clone turned up a few times. The rearrangement joins TRBV7-2 to TRBJ2-3; TRBD2 matches 10 bases. Per germline, CDR1 SGHTA and CDR2 FQGNSA. Trimming at V came to 2 bases and at J to 3 bases, leaving 8 bases not matched to a gene. This CDR3 is 17 amino acids long. CDR3 sequence reads: CASSLRSSGSRTDTQYF. For the CDR3, the DNA is TGTGCCAGCAGCTTAAGGTCTAGCGGGAGTCGGACAGATACGCAGTATTTT.

A few counts support this clone. The J gene is TRBJ2-7, the V gene TRBV28; TRBD2 might be the D (5 bases). V was trimmed by 2 bases and J by 3 bases, leaving 8 bases between them. Germline CDR1 reads MDHEN; CDR2 reads SYDVKM. CDR3 length equals 13 residues. CDR3: CASSLQGLYEQYF. For the CDR3, the DNA is TGTGCCAGCAGTTTACAAGGACTCTACGAGCAGTACTTC.